The 18 T cell receptor beta chains below come from one sample, sequenced in a study of T cell repertoires in cytomegalovirus infection. MiXCR, applied by TCRdb to the reads, yields one record per CDR3 protein. The data hold about 400,000 distinct CDR3 sequences, with about a sixth observed a single time. The sequenced sample consisted of PBMCs. These receptors were collected from a human donor in good health (CMV status not recorded). Some clones in this sample may be carry-over from other donors' samples.

This clonotype was counted a few times. This chain connects TRBV7-9 to TRBJ2-7; D is ambiguous. This CDR3 is 13 amino acids long. Trimming pared 1 base from V and 3 bases from J, leaving 7 bases between. Germline CDR1 reads SEHNR; CDR2 reads FQNEAQ (reference sequence). The CDR3 region has the DNA TGTGCCAGCAGCTTAGGGTCGGGCTACGAGCAGTACTTC. Translating gives CASSLGSGYEQYF.

A few counts support this clonotype. The CDR3 region is CASSVQGHEQYF. CDR3 sequence (DNA): TGTGCCAGCAGTGTACAGGGCCACGAGCAGTACTTC. This chain links TRBV6-1 with TRBJ2-7; D might be TRBD1 (6 bases). CDR1 and CDR2 from the germline V gene are MNHNS and SASEGT. V was cut by 4 bases and J by 5 bases, with 9 bases left in between. This CDR3 region has 12 residues.

This clonotype came up a few times. The CDR3 sequence is CASSLVGTGGAETQYF. CDR3 DNA sequence: TGCGCCAGCAGCTTGGTAGGGACAGGGGGCGCAGAGACCCAGTACTTC. The J gene is TRBJ2-5, the V gene TRBV5-1; 12 positions match TRBD1. Germline CDR1 reads SGHRS; CDR2 reads YFSETQ. The CDR3 runs 16 residues. The V and J ends lost 0 bases and 4 bases, in that order; junction bases with no gene match: 4.

On this clonotype itself: In this CDR3 the conserved last residue, phenylalanine or tryptophan, is missing, so a read error is likely. The chain recombines TRBV10-3 with TRBJ1-1, with 7 bases matching TRBD1. Losses at the gene ends were 8 bases for V and 2 bases for J; bases not matched to a gene: 20. The CDR3 loop spans 18 amino acids. CDR1 ENHRY and CDR2 SYGVKD come from the germline V gene. The CDR3 DNA sequence: TGTGCCATCGAGGCTCGACAGGGAGAACGTTGGGGAAACACTGAAGCTTTCCTT. Translated: CAIEARQGERWGNTEAFL.

Here the CDR3 reads CATSRDRGNTGELFF. The CDR3 DNA is TGTGCCACCAGCAGAGACAGGGGGAACACCGGGGAGCTGTTTTTT. The chain carries TRBV15 and TRBJ2-2; D might be TRBD1 (6 bases). Trimming removed 0 bases at V and 1 base at J, with 6 bases between. The CDR3 sequence is 15 residues long. Germline CDR1 is LNHNV and CDR2 is YYDKDF (reference sequence). Full variable domain (outside the CDR3, taken from reference TRBV15 and TRBJ2-2): DAMVIQNPRYQVTQFGKPVTLSCSQTLNHNVMYWYQQKSSQAPKLLFHYYDKDFNNEADTPDNFQSRRPNTSFCFLDIRSPGLGDTAMYLCATSRDRGNTGELFFGEGSRLTVL.

V gene TRBV18 combines with J gene TRBJ1-1; a weak D match, TRBD1 (5 bases). CDR1 is KGHSH and CDR2 is LQKENI in the germline V gene. This CDR3 comprises 18 residues. Trimming stripped 2 bases from V and 4 bases from J, with 23 bases between. CDR3 bases: TGTGCCAGCTCACCAATGTCAGGGACTGGGGGAAGGGGCACTGAAGCTTTCTTT. Translated: CASSPMSGTGGRGTEAFF.

This clonotype was observed a few times. The chain employs TRBV28 and TRBJ1-2, with D possibly matching TRBD1 (6 bases). Trimming cost V 4 bases and J 8 bases, with 14 bases left between them. The length of the CDR3 is 13 residues. Germline lookup yields CDR1 MDHEN and CDR2 SYDVKM. CDR3 nucleotide sequence: TGTGCCAGCAGTTCCCCGAGGGGGGACGGCTACACCTTC. Translating gives CASSSPRGDGYTF.

This clonotype was observed a few times. The V call is TRBV11-2, the J call TRBJ2-5, with D hard to call. Germline V gene data show CDR1 as SGHAT and CDR2 as FQNNGV. V gave up 6 bases and J gave up 3 bases, with 11 bases separating them. The CDR3 is made up of 13 amino acids. CDR3 in DNA: TGTGCCAGCAGTATAGGGCAGAAAGAGACCCAGTACTTC. This translates into CASSIGQKETQYF. Using reference TRBV11-2 and TRBJ2-5 for the parts outside the CDR3, the full variable domain is EAGVAQSPRYKIIEKRQSVAFWCNPISGHATLYWYQQILGQGPKLLIQFQNNGVVDDSQLPKDRFSAERLKGVDSTLKIQPAKLEDSAVYLCASSIGQKETQYFGPGTRLLVL.

The V gene is TRBV12-3 or TRBV12-4, the J gene TRBJ1-5; D might be TRBD1 (6 bases). The CDR3 is made up of 15 amino acids. V gave up 7 bases and J gave up 6 bases, with 19 bases separating them. CDR3 nucleotides: TGTGCCAGCACCCCCGGGACATCTGGTAGTCAGCCCCAGCATTTT. Translation gives CASTPGTSGSQPQHF.

This clonotype was observed many times. The junction departs from germline at one end; a sequencing error may be responsible. The V and J genes are TRBV28 and TRBJ1-2, with D unclear. The germline CDR1 and CDR2 sequences are MDHEN and SYDVKM. The CDR3 is made up of 15 amino acids. Written as DNA, the CDR3 is TGTGCCAGCAGTTTAGAGCCCGCGGAGACCGCCTTGCGCTTCTTC. It is translated as CASSLEPAETALRFF.

The CDR3 loop reads CASSRRVASEYNEQFF. DNA for the CDR3: TGTGCCAGCAGCCGACGGGTCGCTAGCGAATACAATGAGCAGTTCTTC. The V and J genes are TRBV11-2 and TRBJ2-1; possibly TRBD2 for D (6 bases). The CDR3 totals 16 residues. The V end was cut by 5 bases, the J end by 4 bases, with 18 bases between. Germline V gene sequence: CDR1 SGHAT, CDR2 FQNNGV.

This clonotype was detected ten times or more. The CDR3 region has the DNA TGTGCCAGCAGTTTAGACACGTCGGGGGCTTTCTTT. This codes for CASSLDTSGAFF. The rearrangement links TRBV28 to TRBJ1-1; D unresolved. The germline CDR1 and CDR2 sequences are MDHEN and SYDVKM. The CDR3 contains 12 residues. Trimming shortened V by 2 bases and J by 11 bases, and 12 bases separated the two germline ends. Full variable domain (rest looked up from reference TRBV28 and TRBJ1-1): DVKVTQSSRYLVKRTGEKVFLECVQDMDHENMFWYRQDPGLGLRLIYFSYDVKMKEKGDIPEGYSVSREKKERFSLILESASTNQTSMYLCASSLDTSGAFFGQGTRLTVV.

The table lists this clonotype with many counts. The V and J genes are TRBV12-3 or TRBV12-4 and TRBJ2-5; D is unresolved. V was trimmed by 5 bases and J by 8 bases, leaving 18 bases between them. The CDR3 is made up of 14 amino acids. DNA of the CDR3: TGTGCCAGCAGTAAAGGCCTGATCCGACGTACCCAGTACTTC. Translation: CASSKGLIRRTQYF.

This clonotype was counted only a few times. This rearrangement joins TRBV19 to TRBJ2-3, with 9 bases matching TRBD1. Trimming cost V 3 bases and J 3 bases; bases outside gene matches: 1. The CDR3 runs 14 residues. Germline V gene sequence: CDR1 LNHDA, CDR2 SQIVND (reference sequence). CDR3 DNA: TGTGCCAGTAGTATGGGGACAGGGACAGATACGCAGTATTTT. It encodes CASSMGTGTDTQYF.

There are many counts of this clonotype. The chain carries TRBV7-9 and TRBJ1-5; possibly TRBD1 for D (5 bases). The V gene's germline CDR1 is SEHNR and CDR2 FQNEAQ (reference sequence). V lost 1 base to trimming and J lost 5 bases, with 6 bases between them. This CDR3 has 13 residues. Written as DNA, the CDR3 is TGTGCCAGCAGCTTAGGACAGTATCAGCCCCAGCATTTT. It codes for CASSLGQYQPQHF. Variable domain in full (rest from reference TRBV7-9 and TRBJ1-5): DTGVSQNPRHKITKRGQNVTFRCDPISEHNRLYWYRQTLGQGPEFLTYFQNEAQLEKSRLLSDRFSAERPKGSFSTLEIQRTEQGDSAMYLCASSLGQYQPQHFGDGTRLSIL.

There are many counts of this clonotype. J is TRBJ1-1 and V is TRBV6-5; the D is unclear. This CDR3 is 15 amino acids long. Trimming shortened V by 2 bases and J by 3 bases, and 13 bases separated the two germline ends. The germline CDR1 and CDR2 sequences are MNHEY and SVGAGI. CDR3 sequence reads: CASSYQASLHTEAFF. CDR3 DNA sequence: TGTGCCAGCAGTTACCAGGCCAGCCTTCACACTGAAGCTTTCTTT.

This clonotype showed up just a few times. The rearrangement links TRBV12-5 to TRBJ1-5; D gene unclear. The ends were cut back, 1 base at V and 5 bases at J, with 0 bases in the middle. The length of the CDR3 is 11 residues. Germline V gene sequence: CDR1 LGHNT, CDR2 FRNRAP. This CDR3 is CASGLDQPQHF. The CDR3, as DNA: TGTGCTAGTGGTTTGGATCAGCCCCAGCATTTT.

The chain is built from TRBV28 and TRBJ2-7; 8 nucleotides match TRBD1. V shed 5 bases, J shed 2 bases, and the junction held 5 bases outside the gene matches. CDR3 length: 14 amino acids. Germline V gene lookup returns CDR1 MDHEN and CDR2 SYDVKM. The CDR3 nucleotides read TGTGCCAGCAGTGCCCCGGGACAGGCCTACGAGCAGTACTTC. Encoded protein: CASSAPGQAYEQYF.